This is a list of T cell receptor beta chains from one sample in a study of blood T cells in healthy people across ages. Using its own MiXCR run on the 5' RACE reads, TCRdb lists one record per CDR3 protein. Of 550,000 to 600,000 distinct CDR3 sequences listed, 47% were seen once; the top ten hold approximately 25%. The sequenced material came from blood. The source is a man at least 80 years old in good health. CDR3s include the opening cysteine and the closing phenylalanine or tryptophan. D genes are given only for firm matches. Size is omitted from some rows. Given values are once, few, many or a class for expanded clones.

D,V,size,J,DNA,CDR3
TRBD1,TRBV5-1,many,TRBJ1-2,TGTGCCAGCAGCCCGGGACAGCTCTATGGCTACACCTTC,CASSPGQLYGYTF
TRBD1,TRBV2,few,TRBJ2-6,TGTGCCAGCAGCCCGGGACAGGGTAACTCTGGGGCCAACGTCCTGACTTTC,CASSPGQGNSGANVLTF
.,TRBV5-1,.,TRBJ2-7,TGCGCCGGCAGCTCGGGGACCGGGACAATGTCCTACGAGCAGTACTTC,CAGSSGTGTMSYEQYF
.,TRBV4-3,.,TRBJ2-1,TGCGCCAGCAGCCAAGTGCCCAGCAACGAAGGGGGAGAGCAGTTCTTC,CASSQVPSNEGGEQFF
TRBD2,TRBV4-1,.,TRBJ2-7,TGCGCCAGCAGCGTCGGTGATGGGACTATCTACGAGCAGTACTTC,CASSVGDGTIYEQYF
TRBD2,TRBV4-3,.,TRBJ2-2,TGCGCCAGCAGCGCCTCAGGGAGGGGCGCCGGGGAGCTGTTTTTT,CASSASGRGAGELFF
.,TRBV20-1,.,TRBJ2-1,TGCAGTGCTAGAGAGGATGGGGAAGAGCAGTTCTTC,CSAREDGEEQFF
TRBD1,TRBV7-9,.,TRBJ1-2,TGTGCCAGCAGCTTAGCCACCGGGACAGAGGCGCCTGATGGCTACACCTTC,CASSLATGTEAPDGYTF
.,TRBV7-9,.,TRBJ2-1,TGTGCCAGCAGCTATAGAGCGGGAAGGGGGGACAATGAGCAGTTCTTC,CASSYRAGRGDNEQFF
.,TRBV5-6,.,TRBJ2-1,TGTGCCAGCAGCTTGGACCAGGGCCCCTACAATGAGCAGTTCTTC,CASSLDQGPYNEQFF
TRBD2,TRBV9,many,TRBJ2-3,TGTGCCAGCACTCCCACCACGGGACTAGCGGGGGGGCAACCAGATACGCAGTATTTT,CASTPTTGLAGGQPDTQYF
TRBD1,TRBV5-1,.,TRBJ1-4,TGCGCCAGCAGCAGATTAGGCGGGACAGGGGGCGAAAAACTGTTTTTT,CASSRLGGTGGEKLFF
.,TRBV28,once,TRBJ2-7,TGTGCCAGCAGTCCGCCGGGTAGCGGCGAGCAGTACTTC,CASSPPGSGEQYF
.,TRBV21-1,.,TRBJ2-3,TGTGCCAGCACCCAAAGGGGAGCGGGGGTTAGCACAGATACGCAGTATTTT,CASTQRGAGVSTDTQYF
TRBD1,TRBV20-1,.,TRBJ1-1,TGCAGTGCTAGGCCCGGACAGGGAACCGAAGCTTTCTTT,CSARPGQGTEAFF
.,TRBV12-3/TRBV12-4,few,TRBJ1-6,TGTGCCAGCAGTTTTGGGGCACGGCATTCACCCCTCCACTTT,CASSFGARHSPLHF
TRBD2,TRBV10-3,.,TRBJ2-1,TGTGCCATCAGTGATGAGGGGGGACTAGCGGGGGGGCGCACCTACAATGAGCAGTTCTTC,CAISDEGGLAGGRTYNEQFF
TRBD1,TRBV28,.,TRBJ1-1,TGTGCCAGCAGTTATCGGGACAGGGTTGCCACTGAAGCTTTCTTT,CASSYRDRVATEAFF
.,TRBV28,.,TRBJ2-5,TGTGCCAGCAGTTTTGGGCCAGCGCTACAAGAGACCCAGTACTTC,CASSFGPALQETQYF
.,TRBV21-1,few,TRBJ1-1,TGTGCCAGCAGCAACCGATTAGGTATGAACACTGAAGCTTTCTTT,CASSNRLGMNTEAFF
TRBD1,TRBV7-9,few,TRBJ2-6,TGTGCCACCAGGAGGACAGGCCTCTCTGGGGCCAACGTCCTGACTTTC,CATRRTGLSGANVLTF
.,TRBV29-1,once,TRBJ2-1,TGCAGCGTGGTAGAAGGGAGTGGCTCCCACAATGAGCAGTTCTTC,CSVVEGSGSHNEQFF
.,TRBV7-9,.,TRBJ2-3,TGTGCCAGCAGCGGGGGAGGGACAGGACCCATTAGCATCTTGGTGGATACGCAGTATTTT,CASSGGGTGPISILVDTQYF
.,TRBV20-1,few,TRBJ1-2,TGCAGTGCTAGTGCCGGGGGGGCGCTGGGGTATGGCTACACCTTC,CSASAGGALGYGYTF
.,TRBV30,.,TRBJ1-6,TGTGCCTGGAGTGTGAAGGGTAATTCACCCCTCCACTTT,CAWSVKGNSPLHF
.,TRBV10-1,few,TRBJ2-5,TGCGCCAGAACCGGGGATATAAACAAAGAGACCCAGTACTTC,CARTGDINKETQYF